This T cell receptor beta chain is drawn from a study of control samples from healthy donors and cancer patients. This CDR3 is built from 14 residues. Germline V gene lookup returns CDR1 LNHDA and CDR2 SQIVND (reference sequence). Trimming removed 5 bases from V and 10 bases from J, with 18 bases in between. This clone was picked up a small number of times. The method was immunoSEQ multiplex PCR; TCRdb's version includes in-frame clones alone and lacks a portion of them. The profile shows approximately 110,000 clones, around nine tenths of them singletons. Sequenced sample: blood. The chain employs TRBV19 and TRBJ1-5; D unresolved. The sequence was collected from a woman in her fifties or sixties in good health. CDR3 DNA: TGTGCCAGTAGTCCAATTACTTTCACGAGCCCCCAGCATTTT. This sequence encodes CASSPITFTSPQHF.